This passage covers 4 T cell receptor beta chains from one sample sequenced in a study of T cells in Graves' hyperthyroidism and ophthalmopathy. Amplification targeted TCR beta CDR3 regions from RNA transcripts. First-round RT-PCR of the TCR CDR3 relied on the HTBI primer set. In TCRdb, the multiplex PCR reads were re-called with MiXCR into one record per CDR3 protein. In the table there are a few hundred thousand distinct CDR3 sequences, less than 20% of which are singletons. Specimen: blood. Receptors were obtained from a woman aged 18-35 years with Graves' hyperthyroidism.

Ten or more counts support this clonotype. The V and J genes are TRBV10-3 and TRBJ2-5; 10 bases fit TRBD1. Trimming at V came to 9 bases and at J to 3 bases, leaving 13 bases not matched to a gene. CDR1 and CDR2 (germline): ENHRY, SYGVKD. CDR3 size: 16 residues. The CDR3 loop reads CAIRSPLGQGEETQYF. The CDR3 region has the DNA TGTGCCATTCGCTCCCCACTTGGACAGGGGGAAGAGACCCAGTACTTC.

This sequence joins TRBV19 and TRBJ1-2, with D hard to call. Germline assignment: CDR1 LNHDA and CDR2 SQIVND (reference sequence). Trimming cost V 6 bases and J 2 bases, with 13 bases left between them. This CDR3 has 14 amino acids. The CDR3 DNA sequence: TGTGCCAGTAGCCTAATTCAGGTGAACTATGGCTACACCTTC. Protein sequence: CASSLIQVNYGYTF. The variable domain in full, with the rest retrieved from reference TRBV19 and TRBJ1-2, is DGGITQSPKYLFRKEGQNVTLSCEQNLNHDAMYWYRQDPGQGLRLIYYSQIVNDFQKGDIAEGYSVSREKKESFPLTVTSAQKNPTAFYLCASSLIQVNYGYTFGSGTRLTVV.

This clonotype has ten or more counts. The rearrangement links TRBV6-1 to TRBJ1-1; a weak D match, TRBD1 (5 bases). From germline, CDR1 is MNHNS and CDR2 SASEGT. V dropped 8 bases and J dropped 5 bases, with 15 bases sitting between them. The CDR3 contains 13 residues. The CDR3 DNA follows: TGTGCCAGCTATAGGGACTTGGGGACTGAAGCTTTCTTT. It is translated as CASYRDLGTEAFF.

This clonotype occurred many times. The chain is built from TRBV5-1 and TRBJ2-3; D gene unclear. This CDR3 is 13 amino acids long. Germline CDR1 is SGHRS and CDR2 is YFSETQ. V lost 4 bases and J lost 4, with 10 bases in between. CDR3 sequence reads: CASSPPSPDTQYF. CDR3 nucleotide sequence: TGCGCCAGCAGCCCCCCTTCGCCAGATACGCAGTATTTT.